This T cell receptor beta chain was obtained from a study of cytomegalovirus exposure and HLA in healthy donors. The study, taken as a whole, reports: Some V segments, including TRBV6-2 and TRBV6-3, were excluded as indistinguishable.

The primer mix had 60 Vbeta and 13 Jbeta primers. Sequencing used immunoSEQ multiplex PCR; TCRdb keeps in-frame clones, though not all of them. The sample shows 180,000 or so clones, around 80% of them seen only once. Between the trimmed V and J ends, which lost 8 bases and 2 bases, there was a span of 12 bases. Germline V CDR1 and CDR2: MNHEY, SVGAGI. This CDR3 is built from 13 residues. Of note for this clone: Its antigen is currently unknown.

The specimen was PBMCs. The receptor was isolated from a girl under 18 in good health and CMV-seropositive. The rearrangement uses TRBV6-5 and TRBJ2-5; D gene uncertain. CDR3 sequence (DNA): TGTGCCAGCTCGAGTAGTCGGCAAGAGACCCAGTACTTC. Its protein is CASSSSRQETQYF.